The 14 T cell receptor beta chains below all came from one sample that was sequenced in a study of esophageal squamous cell carcinoma under preoperative chemotherapy (dated by TCRdb to 2016 to 2019). In light of the paper, this sample's time point label describes: before preoperative PTX-NDP chemotherapy. The library was prepared using PCR. The run used a HiSeq X Ten. TCRdb handled the public reads itself, with Q25 trimming in fastp and clone calling in MiXCR, and kept productive beta chains. All rows with the same CDR3 protein become a single entry with the most common DNA and genes. For this sample there are 16,000 or so distinct CDR3 sequences; roughly 60% appear just once. The ten most abundant clones make up around 50% of the sample. The sample was acquired from a patient given preoperative chemotherapy. The receptors were sampled from a human donor with esophageal squamous cell carcinoma. The donor label of this sample is uncertain.

This clonotype appeared once. A junction boundary mismatches the germline segment, possibly from a read error. The gene calls are TRBV6-1 and TRBJ2-3, with TRBD1 as a possible D gene (6 bases). Germline CDR1 is MNHNS and CDR2 is SASEGT. The CDR3 totals 15 residues. CDR3 DNA sequence: TGTGCCGGGGGTGAAGGGGCCGGGGACACAGAGACGCAGTACTTT. Translation gives CAGGEGAGDTETQYF.

There are a few counts of this clonotype. This rearrangement joins TRBV6-1 to TRBJ2-7; 7 bases are shared with TRBD1. Germline-derived CDR1 and CDR2 are MNHNS and SASEGT. V lost 8 bases, J lost 6 bases, and 1 base stayed unmatched. The CDR3 has 10 amino acids. This CDR3 reads CASGTAEQYF. The CDR3 DNA is TGTGCCAGCGGGACAGCCGAGCAGTACTTC.

In its sample, this clonotype was seen a few times. The gene calls are TRBV6-1 and TRBJ2-1, with D possibly TRBD1 on 6 matching bases. The assigned J gene may be wrong: the sequence end matches TRBJ2-7 better. The germline CDR1 and CDR2 sequences are MNHNS and SASEGT. The CDR3 has 13 amino acids. CDR3 DNA sequence: TGTGCCAGCAGGTCCGGGACACGCTCCGAGCAGTACTTC. It codes for CASRSGTRSEQYF.

CDR3 in amino acids: CASSDNSPLHF. The CDR3 region has the DNA TGTGCCAGCAGCGATAATTCACCCCTCCACTTT. This chain joins TRBV3-1 and TRBJ1-6; D call uncertain. CDR3 size: 11 residues. Germline lookup yields CDR1 LGHDT and CDR2 YNNKEL (reference sequence). V was trimmed by 5 bases and J by 5 bases, leaving 1 base between them.

V usage is TRBV10-3 and J usage is TRBJ2-7; D possibly matches TRBD1 or TRBD2 (6 bases each). Trimming removed 6 bases at V and 5 bases at J, with 17 bases between. CDR3 length equals 14 residues. Germline CDR1 and CDR2: ENHRY and SYGVKD. This CDR3 is CAIRAGEVSDEQYF. The CDR3 bases are TGTGCCATCAGGGCAGGGGAGGTGTCTGACGAGCAGTACTTC.

This clonotype came up many times. V usage is TRBV7-2 and J usage is TRBJ2-5; D uncertain. Germline-derived CDR1 and CDR2 are SGHTA and FQGNSA. CDR3 size: 15 residues. Trimming took 3 bases from V and 7 from J, leaving 18 bases between them. The CDR3 nucleotides read TGTGCCAGCAGCTTGAATTCCCTGAGTTCGGGGACCCAGTACTTC. It translates to CASSLNSLSSGTQYF.

The chain is built from TRBV4-1 and TRBJ1-2; D gene unclear. Trimming took off 1 base at V and 6 bases at J, with 15 bases between the two ends. Per the germline V gene, CDR1 is MGHRA and CDR2 is YSYEKL. There are 15 residues in the CDR3. The CDR3: CASSQAEGGLHGYTF. DNA of the CDR3: TGCGCCAGCAGCCAAGCGGAGGGAGGGTTACATGGCTACACCTTC.

Turning to this clonotype: A much larger clone differs by one base, so this may be a read error. This chain connects TRBV6-1 to TRBJ1-1, with unresolved D. Looked up from germline, CDR1 is MNHNS and CDR2 is SASEGT. V lost 7 bases and J 6 bases, leaving 15 bases between the germline ends. CDR3 length: 13 amino acids. CDR3 nucleotide sequence: TGTGCCAGCACCGTATGGTGGCTCCCTGAAGCTTTCTTT. It yields the protein CASTVWWLPEAFF.

This clonotype was seen at least ten times. This sequence joins TRBV12-5 and TRBJ1-1, with D unclear. CDR1 and CDR2 from the germline V gene are LGHNT and FRNRAP. There are 12 residues in the CDR3. V was cut by 0 bases and J by 7 bases, with 6 bases left in between. CDR3 nucleotides: TGTGCTAGTGGTTTGGTGACTCTTGAAGCTTTCTTT. It specifies CASGLVTLEAFF. The full variable domain, its missing parts supplied by reference TRBV12-5 and TRBJ1-1, is DARVTQTPRHKVTEMGQEVTMRCQPILGHNTVFWYRQTMMQGLELLAYFRNRAPLDDSGMPKDRFSAEMPDATLATLKIQPSEPRDSAVYFCASGLVTLEAFFGQGTRLTVV.

About this clonotype itself: A read error may explain this, as a much larger clone is one base away. The rearrangement links TRBV27 to TRBJ1-6, with D maybe TRBD1 (6 bases). Germline lookup yields CDR1 MNHEY and CDR2 SMNVEV (reference sequence). This CDR3 comprises 17 residues. This CDR3 is CASKRDIEVFPNSPLNF. CDR3 coding DNA: TGTGCCAGCAAACGGGACATAGAGGTGTTTCCTAATTCACCCCTCAACTTT.

The rearrangement uses TRBV6-1 and TRBJ2-3; TRBD2 might be the D (6 bases). The CDR3 extends over 14 amino acids. Germline V gene lookup returns CDR1 MNHNS and CDR2 SASEGT. The V gene lost 3 bases and the J gene lost 3 bases, with 10 bases spanning the gap. The DNA for the CDR3 is TGTGCCAGCAGTGATCGGCTAGCGACAGATACGCAGTATTTT. This gives the protein CASSDRLATDTQYF.

This clonotype was found many times. This chain joins TRBV6-1 and TRBJ2-7; D remains ambiguous. Trimming removed 4 bases from V and 1 base from J, with 11 bases in between. The CDR3 is 14 amino acids. The germline gives CDR1 MNHNS, CDR2 SASEGT. CDR3 in amino acids: CASSVVLGSYEQYF. Here the CDR3 DNA reads TGTGCCAGCAGTGTCGTATTGGGGTCCTACGAGCAGTACTTC.

The CDR3 loop is CASSFSGFNEQYF. The CDR3, as DNA: TGTGCCAGCAGCTTTAGCGGATTCAATGAGCAGTACTTC. The rearrangement joins TRBV11-3 to TRBJ2-5; the D gene is possibly TRBD2 (6 bases). This CDR3 spans 13 amino acids. V lost 3 bases, J lost 11 bases, and 16 bases lay in between. Per the germline V gene, CDR1 is SGHNT and CDR2 is YENEEA. Supplemented by reference TRBV11-3 and TRBJ2-5, the full variable domain reads EAGVVQSPRYKIIEKKQPVAFWCNPISGHNTLYWYLQNLGQGPELLIRYENEEAVDDSQLPKDRFSAERLKGVDSTLKIQPAELGDSAVYLCASSFSGFNEQYFGPGTRLLVL.

This clonotype has only a few counts. The chain recombines TRBV9 with TRBJ2-1; 10 nucleotides align to TRBD1. The germline V gene encodes CDR1 SGDLS and CDR2 YYNGEE. With 3 bases clipped from V and 7 bases from J, the junction kept 13 bases outside the gene matches. CDR3 length: 17 amino acids. For the CDR3, the DNA is TGTGCCAGCAGCGCAAGGTGGGGACAGGGGACGTCGAATGAGCAGTTCTTC. This codes for CASSARWGQGTSNEQFF.